The 10 T cell receptor beta chains reported below all come from one sample, sequenced in a study of blood T cell repertoires in COVID-19. Data came from immunoSEQ multiplex PCR; TCRdb stores just in-frame clones and leaves some out. The sample records 400,000 to 450,000 clones, 88% being singletons. Sequencing was done on a sample of peripheral blood. Receptors were obtained from a woman in her fifties or sixties with COVID-19, enrolled during active disease.

The chain carries TRBV5-4 and TRBJ2-3, with TRBD1 as a possible D gene (7 bases). V was shortened by 4 bases and J by 9 bases, with 21 bases between the two germline ends. CDR3 size: 15 residues. The germline gives CDR1 SGHNT, CDR2 YYREEE (reference sequence). This CDR3 is CASSPPPGGGGTQYF. CDR3 DNA sequence: TGTGCCAGCAGCCCCCCGCCCGGAGGGGGCGGGACGCAGTATTTT.

This chain joins TRBV30 and TRBJ2-5; D may be TRBD1 (5 bases). Germline V gives CDR1 GTSNPN, CDR2 SVGIG (reference sequence). The CDR3 covers 14 residues. With 0 bases removed from V and 9 bases from J, the gap between germline ends came to 17 bases. CDR3 sequence: CAWSVQDLKGAQYF. CDR3 nucleotides: TGTGCCTGGAGTGTACAGGACCTCAAAGGCGCCCAGTACTTC.

The chain links TRBV4-1 to TRBJ2-4; 13 nucleotides line up with TRBD2. J lost 4 bases, V lost 4 bases, and 10 bases had no gene match. Germline V CDR1 and CDR2: MGHRA, YSYEKL. This CDR3 comprises 18 residues. The CDR3 spells CASSPGLAGVFIKNIQYF. As DNA, the CDR3 is TGCGCCAGCAGCCCCGGACTAGCGGGGGTTTTTATTAAAAACATTCAGTACTTC.

The CDR3 region has the DNA TGTGCCAGCAGCCCTGAACTCACAGGGTGGTTCTTC. Its translation is CASSPELTGWFF. The V call is TRBV5-4, the J call TRBJ2-1, with D perhaps matching TRBD1 (6 bases). Trimming shortened V by 4 bases and J by 15 bases, and 17 bases separated the two germline ends. The length of the CDR3 is 12 residues. CDR1 is SGHNT and CDR2 is YYREEE in the germline V gene (reference sequence).

The chain employs TRBV28 and TRBJ2-7; the D gene is possibly TRBD2 (7 bases). Germline CDR1 reads MDHEN; CDR2 reads SYDVKM. The ends were cut back, 6 bases at V and 2 bases at J, with 14 bases in the middle. CDR3 length: 14 residues. The CDR3 sequence: CASREGGGTYEQYF. The DNA for the CDR3 is TGTGCCAGCAGAGAAGGGGGGGGTACCTACGAGCAGTACTTC.

This clone was picked up one time. The chain combines TRBV12-3 or TRBV12-4 with TRBJ1-5, with D possibly being TRBD1 (5 bases). Trimming shortened V by 3 bases and J by 9 bases, and 6 bases separated the two germline ends. The CDR3 loop spans 11 amino acids. The CDR3: CASSLGGPQHF. In DNA form, the CDR3 reads TGTGCCAGCAGTTTGGGGGGGCCCCAGCATTTT.

V and J are TRBV10-3 and TRBJ2-1; D perhaps matches TRBD1 (6 bases). The CDR3 covers 16 residues. Germline assignment: CDR1 ENHRY and CDR2 SYGVKD. Trimming pared 5 bases from V and 4 bases from J, leaving 18 bases between. CDR3 sequence: CAISTTGRTEYNEQFF. In DNA form, the CDR3 reads TGTGCCATCAGTACAACAGGGCGGACAGAATACAATGAGCAGTTCTTC.

On this clone itself: This may stem from a read error, because a much larger clone lies one nucleotide away. The V and J genes are TRBV6-1 and TRBJ1-2; D may be TRBD1 (6 bases). Deletions cut 1 base from V and 3 bases from J, with 6 bases between. Germline V gene sequence: CDR1 MNHNS, CDR2 SASEGT. The CDR3 runs 13 residues. The CDR3 loop is CASSEGQDYGYTF. CDR3 DNA: TGTGCCAGCAGTGAAGGACAGGACTATGGCTACACCTTC.

The chain couples TRBV10-1 to TRBJ2-6; 9 bases map to TRBD1. Trimming at V came to 5 bases and at J to 3 bases, leaving 8 bases not matched to a gene. The germline CDR1 and CDR2 sequences are WNHNN and SYGVQD (reference sequence). The CDR3 is 17 amino acids. The CDR3 DNA reads TGCGCCAGCAGTCACAGGGGGCGTAGCCGTGGGGCCAACGTCCTGACTTTC. Its protein product is CASSHRGRSRGANVLTF.

CDR3 in amino acids: CASSLTDYSNQPQHF. CDR3 coding DNA: TGTGCCAGCAGCCTAACAGATTATAGCAATCAGCCCCAGCATTTT. The chain combines TRBV7-8 with TRBJ1-5, with D unclear. Trimming took 5 bases from V and 0 from J, leaving 11 bases between them. CDR3 length equals 15 residues. The germline V gene has CDR1 SGHVS and CDR2 FQNEAQ.